This TCR beta chain is drawn from a study of neoadjuvant anti-PD-1 for oral cavity cancer. Overall study: Patients without progression got a fourth dose around day 43.

The germline V gene encodes CDR1 SNHLY and CDR2 FYNNEI. This CDR3 region has 16 residues. V dropped 1 base and J dropped 6; count of bases not matched to a gene: 9. Six replicates per PBMC sample, mostly from approximately 0.45 ug of genomic DNA. Clones were read by immunoSEQ multiplex PCR, and TCRdb kept only the in-frame ones, dropping some. The sample contains around 30,000 clones, approximately 87% of which appear only once. This sequence joins TRBV2 and TRBJ1-2; TRBD1 matches 9 bases. This TCR came from a person aged 35-80 years with oral cavity squamous cell carcinoma. The source was PBMCs, collected before nivolumab (anti-PD-1) treatment. CDR3 loop: CASSEGRQGVSNGYTF. DNA for the CDR3: TGTGCCAGCAGTGAAGGGCGACAGGGGGTCTCGAATGGCTACACCTTC.